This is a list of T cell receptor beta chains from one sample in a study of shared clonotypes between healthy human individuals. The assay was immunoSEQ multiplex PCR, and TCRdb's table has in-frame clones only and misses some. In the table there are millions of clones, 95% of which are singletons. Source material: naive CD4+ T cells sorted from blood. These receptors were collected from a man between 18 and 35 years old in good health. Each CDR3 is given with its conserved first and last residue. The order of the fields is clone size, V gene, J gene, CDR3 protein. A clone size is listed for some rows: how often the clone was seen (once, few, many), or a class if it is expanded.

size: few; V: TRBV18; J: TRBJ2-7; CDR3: CASSPPDRFYEQYF
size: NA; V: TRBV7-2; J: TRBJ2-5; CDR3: CASSPLGAVQETQYF
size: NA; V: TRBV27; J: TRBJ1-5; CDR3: CASSLNDRSRNQPQHF
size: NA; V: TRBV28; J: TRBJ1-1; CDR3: CASRPPGIRRNTEAFF
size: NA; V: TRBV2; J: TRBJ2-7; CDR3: CASSGTFGEQYF
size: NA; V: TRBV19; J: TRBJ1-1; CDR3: CASSFDRSREAFF
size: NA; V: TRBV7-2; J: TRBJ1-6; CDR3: CAIGDGHSPLHF
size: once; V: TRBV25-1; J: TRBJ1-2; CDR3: CASSANSGRWNGYTF
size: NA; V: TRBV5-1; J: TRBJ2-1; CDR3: CASRLDGREDNEQFF
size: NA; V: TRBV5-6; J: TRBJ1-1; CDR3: CASSSGKTEAFF
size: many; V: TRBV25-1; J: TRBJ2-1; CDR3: CATQGSSRDRVWDEQFF
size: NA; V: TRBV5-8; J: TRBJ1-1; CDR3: CASLGGSKTEAFF
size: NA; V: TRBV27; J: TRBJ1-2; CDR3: CASRRPGQLSNYGYTF
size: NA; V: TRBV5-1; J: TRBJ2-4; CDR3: CASSSRLAGLNIQYF
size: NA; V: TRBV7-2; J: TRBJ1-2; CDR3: CASSLGDREIDGYTF
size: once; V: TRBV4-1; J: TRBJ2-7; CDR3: CASSIRQGLGTYEQYF
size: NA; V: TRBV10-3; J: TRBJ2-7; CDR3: CATRTGTGTYEQYF
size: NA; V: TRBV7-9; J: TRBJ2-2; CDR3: CASSLGQVNTGELFF
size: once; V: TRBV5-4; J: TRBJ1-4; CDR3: CASSPGNPGVNEKLFF
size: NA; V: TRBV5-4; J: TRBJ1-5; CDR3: CASSLQGVDQPQHF
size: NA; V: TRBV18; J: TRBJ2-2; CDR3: CASSLYRQAITGELFF
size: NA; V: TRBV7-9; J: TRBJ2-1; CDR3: CASSLIAVSYNEQFF
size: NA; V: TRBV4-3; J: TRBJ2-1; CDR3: CASSQTSGTGHEQFF
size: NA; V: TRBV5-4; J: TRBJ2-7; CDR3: CASSPPGGPVYEQYF
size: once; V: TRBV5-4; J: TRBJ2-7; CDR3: CASSTSGLGYEQYF
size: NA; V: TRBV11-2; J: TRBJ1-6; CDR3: CASSFSLLPYNSPLHF
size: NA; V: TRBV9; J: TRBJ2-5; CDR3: CASSLLAGNLEETQYF
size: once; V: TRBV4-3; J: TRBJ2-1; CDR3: CASRTGTSGMNEQFF
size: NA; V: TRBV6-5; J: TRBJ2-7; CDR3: CASSRGQGFTKQYF
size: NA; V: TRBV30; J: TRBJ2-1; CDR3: CAWSVRTGGYNEQFF
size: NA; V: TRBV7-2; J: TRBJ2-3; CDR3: CASSLTLSASTDTQYF
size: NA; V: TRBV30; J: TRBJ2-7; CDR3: CAWSKGQGISYEQYF
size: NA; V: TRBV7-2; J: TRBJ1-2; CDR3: CASTTTGRVYGYTF
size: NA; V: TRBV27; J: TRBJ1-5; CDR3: CASSWAGGAGQPQHF
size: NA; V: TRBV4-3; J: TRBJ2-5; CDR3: CASSQMGQSQETQYF
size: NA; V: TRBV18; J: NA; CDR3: CASSPGRGSSYEQYF
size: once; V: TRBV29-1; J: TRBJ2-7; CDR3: CSVERGDLAREQYF
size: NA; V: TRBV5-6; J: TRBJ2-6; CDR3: CASSLGHNSGANVLTF
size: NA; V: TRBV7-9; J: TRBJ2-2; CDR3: CASSPRFSFLTGELFF
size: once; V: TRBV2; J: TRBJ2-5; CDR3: CASKSTWAGVSQYF
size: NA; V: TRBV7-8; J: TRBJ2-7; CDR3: CASSPAGIGEQYF